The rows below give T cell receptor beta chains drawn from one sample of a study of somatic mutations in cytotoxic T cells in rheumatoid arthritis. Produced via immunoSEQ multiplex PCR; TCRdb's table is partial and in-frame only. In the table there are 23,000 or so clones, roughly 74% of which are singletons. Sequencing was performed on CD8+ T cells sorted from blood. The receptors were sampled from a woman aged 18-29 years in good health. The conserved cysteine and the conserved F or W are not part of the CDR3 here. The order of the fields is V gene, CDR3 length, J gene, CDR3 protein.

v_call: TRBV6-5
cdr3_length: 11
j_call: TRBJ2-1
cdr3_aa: ASSYSRWARGF

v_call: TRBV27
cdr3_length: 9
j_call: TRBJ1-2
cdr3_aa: ASRKGPSYT

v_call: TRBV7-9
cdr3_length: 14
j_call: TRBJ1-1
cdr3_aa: ASSVGTGFQVTEAF

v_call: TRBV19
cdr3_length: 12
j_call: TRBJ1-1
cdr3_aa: ASIDGGRWTEAF

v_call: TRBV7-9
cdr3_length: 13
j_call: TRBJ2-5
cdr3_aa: ASSLFPDGQETQY

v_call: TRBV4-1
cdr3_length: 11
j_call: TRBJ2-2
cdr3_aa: ASSLVGSGELF

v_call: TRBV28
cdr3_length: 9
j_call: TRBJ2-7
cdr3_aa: ASSLWGEQY

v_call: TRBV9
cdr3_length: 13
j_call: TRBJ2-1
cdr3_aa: ASSVGTSSYNEQF

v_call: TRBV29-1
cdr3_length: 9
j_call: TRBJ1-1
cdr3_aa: SVSHNTEAF

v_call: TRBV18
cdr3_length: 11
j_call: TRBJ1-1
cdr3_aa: ASSPEDRPEAF

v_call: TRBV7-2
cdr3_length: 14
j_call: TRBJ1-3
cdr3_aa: ASSPRQGYSGNTIY

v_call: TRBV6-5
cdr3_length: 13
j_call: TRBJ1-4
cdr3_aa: ASSYRFRANEKLF

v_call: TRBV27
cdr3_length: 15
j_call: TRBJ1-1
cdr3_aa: ASSPHFYRDPNTEAF

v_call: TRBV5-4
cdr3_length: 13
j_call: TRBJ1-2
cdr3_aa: ASSLRSDLNYGYT

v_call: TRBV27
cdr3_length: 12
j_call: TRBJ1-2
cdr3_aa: ASSSGTGVLGYT

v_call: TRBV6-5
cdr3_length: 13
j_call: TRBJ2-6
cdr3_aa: ASSYFGSGANVLT

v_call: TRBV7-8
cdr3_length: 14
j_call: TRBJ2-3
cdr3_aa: ASSPGTSGNTDTQY

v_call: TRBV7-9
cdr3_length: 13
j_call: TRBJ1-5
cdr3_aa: ASSSDGESNQPQH

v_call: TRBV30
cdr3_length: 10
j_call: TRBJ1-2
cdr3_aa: AWSRLQRGYT

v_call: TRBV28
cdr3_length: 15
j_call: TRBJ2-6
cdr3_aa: ASSRTAVGDGANVLT

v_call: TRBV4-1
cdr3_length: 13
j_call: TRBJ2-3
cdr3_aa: ASSPASGITDTQY

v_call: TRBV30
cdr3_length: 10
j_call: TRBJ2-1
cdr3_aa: ASGLVYNEQF

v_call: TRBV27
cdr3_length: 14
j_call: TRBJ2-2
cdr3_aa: ASSLLAGGNTGELF

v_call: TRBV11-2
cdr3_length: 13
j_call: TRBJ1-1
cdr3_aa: ASSPTLGENTEAF

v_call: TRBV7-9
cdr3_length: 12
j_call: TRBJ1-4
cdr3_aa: ASSEGTGQEKLF

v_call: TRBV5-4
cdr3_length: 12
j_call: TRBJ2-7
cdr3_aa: ASSLGDTNYEQY

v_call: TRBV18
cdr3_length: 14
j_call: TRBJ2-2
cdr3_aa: ASSPEGRANTGELF

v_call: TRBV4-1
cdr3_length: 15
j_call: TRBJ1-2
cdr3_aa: ASSPDEQGASNYGYT

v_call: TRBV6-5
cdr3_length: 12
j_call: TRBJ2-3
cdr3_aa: ASSPLGGTDTQY

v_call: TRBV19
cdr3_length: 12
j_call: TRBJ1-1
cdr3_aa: ASSRGAGNTEAF

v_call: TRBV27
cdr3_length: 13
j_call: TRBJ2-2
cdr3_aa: ASSLGGWSTGELF

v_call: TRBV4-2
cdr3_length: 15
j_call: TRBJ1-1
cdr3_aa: ASSQSEERRENTEAF

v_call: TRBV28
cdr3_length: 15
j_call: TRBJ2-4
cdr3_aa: ASSLLTGNVAKNIQY

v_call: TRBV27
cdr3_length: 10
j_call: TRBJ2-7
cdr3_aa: ASSFRGEEQY

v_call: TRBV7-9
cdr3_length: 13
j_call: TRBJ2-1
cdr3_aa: ASSLAGLAGVEQF

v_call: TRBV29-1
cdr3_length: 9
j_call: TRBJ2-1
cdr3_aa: SVGRYNEQF

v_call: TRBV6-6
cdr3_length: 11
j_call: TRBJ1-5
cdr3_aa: ASSTDSNQPQH

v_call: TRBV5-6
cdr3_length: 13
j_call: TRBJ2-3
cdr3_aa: ASRLTSTSTDTQY

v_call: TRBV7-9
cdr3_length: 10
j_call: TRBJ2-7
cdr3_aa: ASRGAENEQY

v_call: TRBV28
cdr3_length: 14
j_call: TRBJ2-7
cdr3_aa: ASSSYGTGITYEQY

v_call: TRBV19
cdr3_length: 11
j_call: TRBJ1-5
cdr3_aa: ASQVGGIQPQH

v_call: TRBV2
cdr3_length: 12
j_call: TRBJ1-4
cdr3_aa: ASRWGRADEKLF

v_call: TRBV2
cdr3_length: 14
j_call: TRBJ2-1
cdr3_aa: ASSELGEYSYNEQF

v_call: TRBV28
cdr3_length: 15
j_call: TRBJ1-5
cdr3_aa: ASRPKPGQNYNQPQH

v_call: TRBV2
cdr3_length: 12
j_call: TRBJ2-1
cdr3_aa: ASMGGGALNEQF

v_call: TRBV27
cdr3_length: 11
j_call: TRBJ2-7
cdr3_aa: ASSWTNRGEQY

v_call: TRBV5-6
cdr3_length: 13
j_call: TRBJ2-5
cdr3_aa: ASSLRMHNQETQY

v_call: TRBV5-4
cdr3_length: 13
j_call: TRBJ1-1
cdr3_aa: ASSLEGLRGTEAF

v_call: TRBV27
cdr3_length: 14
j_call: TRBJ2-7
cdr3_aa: ASSHIASGDDYEQY

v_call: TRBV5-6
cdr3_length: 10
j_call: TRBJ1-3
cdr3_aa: ASSFTGNTIY

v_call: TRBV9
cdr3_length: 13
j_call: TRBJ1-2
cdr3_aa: ASSEGQDRIYGYT

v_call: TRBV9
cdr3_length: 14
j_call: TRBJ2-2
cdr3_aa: ASSATGRADTGELF

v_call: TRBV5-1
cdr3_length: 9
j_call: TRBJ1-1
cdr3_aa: ASRGDTEAF

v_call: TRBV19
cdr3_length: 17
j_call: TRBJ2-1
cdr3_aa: ASSPSSSRTAFSYNEQF

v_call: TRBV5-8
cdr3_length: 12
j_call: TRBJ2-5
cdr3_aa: ASSSQRFQETQY

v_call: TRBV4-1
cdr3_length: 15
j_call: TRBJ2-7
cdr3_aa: ASSQTPPGGAINEQY

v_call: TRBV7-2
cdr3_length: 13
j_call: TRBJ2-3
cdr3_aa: ASSISGASTDTQY

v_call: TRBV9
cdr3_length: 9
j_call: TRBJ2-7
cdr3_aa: ASSKGYEQY

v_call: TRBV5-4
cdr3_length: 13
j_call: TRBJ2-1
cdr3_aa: ASSPTSGTYNEQF

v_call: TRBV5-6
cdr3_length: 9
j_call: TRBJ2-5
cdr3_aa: ASSVTETQY